Below are 10 T cell receptor beta chains sequenced from a single sample in a study of beta chain features in type 1 diabetes. Expressed TCRB transcripts were sequenced, since all the RNA that had been isolated was reverse transcribed. Here immunoSEQ multiplex PCR was the method, and the copy in TCRdb shows in-frame clones only, minus some. The sample consists of just over 600,000 clones, 15% to 17% of them appearing once. The sample comprised naive CD4+ T cells from blood. These receptors all stem from a man between 18 and 35 years old in good health.

This chain uses TRBV4-1 with TRBJ2-3; D possibly matches TRBD1 or TRBD2 (5 bases each). V was clipped by 4 bases and J by 0 bases, with 8 bases between them. The CDR3 has 14 amino acids. Germline-derived CDR1 and CDR2 are MGHRA and YSYEKL. CDR3 in DNA: TGCGCCAGCAGCCTCGGGGCGAGCACAGATACGCAGTATTTT. This encodes CASSLGASTDTQYF.

This clone was found a few times. This chain connects TRBV11-3 to TRBJ1-1; D remains ambiguous. Germline CDR1 SGHNT, CDR2 YENEEA. The CDR3 extends over 13 amino acids. Trimming took 5 bases from V and 1 from J, leaving 8 bases between them. CDR3: CASSPLANTEAFF. The CDR3 DNA reads TGTGCCAGCAGCCCTCTTGCGAACACTGAAGCTTTCTTT.

Regarding this clone: This specimen includes other DNA sequences encoding the same CDR3. The rearrangement joins TRBV6-5 to TRBJ2-7, with 11 bases fitting TRBD1. Germline V lookup: CDR1 MNHEY, CDR2 SVGAGI. J was trimmed by 4 bases and V by 0 bases; bases with no gene match: 2. CDR3 length: 15 amino acids. The CDR3 DNA reads TGTGCCAGCAGTTACTCAGGACAGGGGGCGTACGAGCAGTACTTC. It encodes CASSYSGQGAYEQYF.

In its sample, this clone was seen a few times. The V call is TRBV7-3, the J call TRBJ2-5; D uncertain. The CDR3 has 13 residues. Deletions cut 1 base from V and 5 bases from J, with 8 bases between. The germline CDR1 and CDR2 sequences are SGHTA and FQGTGA. The CDR3 DNA is TGTGCCAGCAGCTTAAGGCATGGTGAGACCCAGTACTTC. Encoded protein: CASSLRHGETQYF.

This clone was seen only a few times. The rearrangement uses TRBV4-2 and TRBJ2-3; TRBD2 is a possible D gene (7 bases). This CDR3 comprises 20 residues. The V and J ends lost 1 base and 0 bases respectively, with 23 bases between them. Germline V gives CDR1 LGHNA, CDR2 YNFKEQ. The CDR3, as DNA: TGTGCCAGCAGCCAAGCCTTGGGGGGGCTCTCCCTGCATAGCACAGATACGCAGTATTTT. Its translation is CASSQALGGLSLHSTDTQYF.

This clone was counted between two and nine times. The chain employs TRBV19 and TRBJ2-7, with 8 bases lining up with TRBD1. The CDR3 totals 15 residues. Germline assignment: CDR1 LNHDA and CDR2 SQIVND (reference sequence). The ends lost 0 bases at V and 5 bases at J; junction bases unmatched: 6. The CDR3 sequence: CASSIEGQGRNEQYF. CDR3 nucleotides: TGTGCCAGTAGTATAGAAGGACAGGGACGGAACGAGCAGTACTTC.

This clone was counted a few times. CDR3 in amino acids: CAIRGTGDHGYTF. In nucleotides, the CDR3 is TGTGCCATCAGAGGGACAGGGGACCATGGCTACACCTTC. V gene TRBV10-3 combines with J gene TRBJ1-2, with 10 bases matching TRBD1. CDR3 length equals 13 residues. Per the germline V gene, CDR1 is ENHRY and CDR2 is SYGVKD. V gave up 6 bases and J gave up 6 bases; unmatched junction bases: 4.

The chain recombines TRBV7-2 with TRBJ2-5; 8 nucleotides match TRBD1. V shed 3 bases and J 6 bases; nucleotides not matched to a gene: 15. Germline CDR1 and CDR2: SGHTA and FQGNSA. The CDR3 spans 17 residues. The CDR3 DNA is TGTGCCAGCAGCTTGGGGGCCGGGACAGGCTCCGTAAAGACCCAGTACTTC. Encoded protein: CASSLGAGTGSVKTQYF.

The gene calls are TRBV5-4 and TRBJ2-5; D is possibly TRBD1 (5 bases). The CDR3 runs to 13 residues. Per the germline V gene, CDR1 is SGHNT and CDR2 is YYREEE (reference sequence). Trimming took off 6 bases at V and 4 bases at J, with 13 bases between the two ends. The CDR3 loop reads CASTSQGAETQYF. The CDR3 nucleotides are TGTGCCAGCACCTCTCAGGGTGCAGAGACCCAGTACTTC.

This clone occurred a few times. The V gene is TRBV7-9, the J gene TRBJ2-7; D ambiguous. CDR3 length: 15 residues. Germline V gives CDR1 SEHNR, CDR2 FQNEAQ (reference sequence). V lost 5 bases and J lost 4, with 18 bases in between. This CDR3 reads CASSPGSVRWYEQYF. CDR3 in DNA: TGTGCCAGCAGCCCTGGCTCAGTGAGATGGTACGAGCAGTACTTC.